The clone carrying this TCR beta chain has more than one count but fewer than ten. The antigen is not known. These data are taken from a study of T-cell memory formation after mild COVID-19. The study, taken as a whole, reports: The SARS-CoV-2 specificity of second-wave clones reaching peak at day 37 remained unverified. Clones that contracted from day 15 to 85 were balanced CD4/CD8, while later expanders leaned CD4+. Prior to infection, memory already included some responding clones, suggesting cross-reactive memory joined.

Employing constant-segment primers, 5'RACE generated TCR alpha and TCR beta cDNA libraries bearing sample barcodes and UMIs. TCRdb re-called the 5' RACE reads through MiXCR, storing one row per CDR3 protein. The sample includes about 430,000 distinct CDR3 sequences, more than 15% of them seen just once. CDR1 and CDR2 from the germline V gene are SGHTA and FQGNSA. The trim removed 5 bases at V and 5 bases at J, leaving 7 bases unmatched. CDR3 size: 14 residues. The receptor comes from a young man who had mild COVID-19 (a few samples of this study predate the infection). Cell type and time point are not known. The specimen was PBMCs or a T cell subset sorted from them (not recorded which). The chain couples TRBV7-2 to TRBJ2-7; 9 bases match TRBD1. This CDR3 reads CASSPDRGKNEQYF. CDR3 sequence (DNA): TGTGCCAGCAGCCCGGACAGGGGTAAAAACGAGCAGTACTTC.